Sequencing of this T cell receptor (beta chain) was carried out in a study of T cell responses to AZD1222 COVID-19 vaccine. About this clone itself: Its antigen is not identified.

The data were produced by immunoSEQ multiplex PCR, yet TCRdb's version contains in-frame clones alone and is incomplete. The sample has 65,000 to 85,000 clones, approximately 85% seen once. Study-wide points: Dominant CD4 TCR responses targeted spike regions 160-218 and 743-854. In a largely white British group with more females than males, clonal diversity was possibly underestimated. Reportedly, nearly half the spike-specific TCRs target unmutated variant regions.

Analyses pooled second doses at about 4 or about 12 weeks. V gave up 5 bases and J gave up 5 bases, with 13 bases separating them. The CDR3 covers 15 residues. Germline CDR1 is SEHNR and CDR2 is FQNEAQ (reference sequence). The chain links TRBV7-9 to TRBJ1-6; D gene ambiguous. Sample: peripheral blood, taken 28 days after the second AZD1222 dose. This receptor was identified in an adult who received the AZD1222 COVID-19 vaccine. Here the CDR3 DNA reads TGTGCCAGCAGCCATGGACGGATTCATAATTCACCCCTCCACTTT. It is translated as CASSHGRIHNSPLHF.